This T cell receptor (beta chain) was recovered during a study of beta chain features in type 1 diabetes. Study in general: Cell yields, gender and age were comparable in patients and healthy donors. Cells sorted and examined across all samples totaled 85 million to 130 million.

Of the isolated RNA, all was reverse transcribed, and so the sequenced material was expressed TCRB transcripts. The method was immunoSEQ multiplex PCR; TCRdb's version includes in-frame clones alone and lacks a portion of them. The table has under 950,000 clones, 15% to 20% seen once. This clone showed up just a few times. The length of the CDR3 is 13 residues. The germline V gene encodes CDR1 SQVTM and CDR2 ANQGSEA. V shed 7 bases, J shed 8 bases, and the junction held 5 bases outside the gene matches. The sequenced sample was naive CD4+ T cells from blood. The clonotype originates from a woman under 30 in good health. This sequence joins TRBV29-1 and TRBJ2-1, with 13 bases identical to TRBD2. CDR3 region: CSERLAGGDEQFF. The CDR3 nucleotides are TGCAGCGAGAGACTAGCGGGAGGCGATGAGCAGTTCTTC.